The source of this TCR beta chain is a study of radiotherapy plus CTLA-4 blockade in lung cancer. Those with chemo-refractory metastatic non-small-cell lung cancer were treated with focal radiation combined with CTLA-4 blockade using ipilimumab. Study observations and caveats: Clones derived from tumor TCRs expanded in blood after radiotherapy plus ipilimumab. The authors reported that early blood T cell clone dynamics, with interferon-beta, best predicted response.

TCRdb keeps only in-frame clones here, not all; method: immunoSEQ multiplex PCR. The table lists some 110,000 clones, approximately 84% of them singletons. The CDR3 is 12 residues long. Per germline, CDR1 SEHNR and CDR2 FQNEAQ (reference sequence). V was pared by 5 bases and J by 4 bases, with 8 bases between. Note on this clone: Its antigen remains unknown.

The receptor comes from a human donor with non-small cell lung cancer who had a partial response to radiotherapy plus ipilimumab. The rearrangement uses TRBV7-9 and TRBJ1-1, with D uncertain. The sequencing here drew on peripheral blood, taken from a patient treated with radiotherapy plus ipilimumab. The CDR3 protein is CASSPPGTEAFF. For the CDR3, the DNA is TGTGCCAGCAGCCCCCCCGGCACTGAAGCTTTCTTT.